This T cell receptor beta chain was documented in a study of blood T cell repertoires in COVID-19. Across the whole study: From the United States, Italy and Spain came samples of acute and convalescent COVID-19.

Per the germline V gene, CDR1 is SNHLY and CDR2 is FYNNEI. The CDR3 length is 13 residues. V dropped 2 bases and J dropped 7 bases, with 12 bases sitting between them. Enrolled during active infection, Seattle patients were then followed longitudinally. The repertoire was sequenced with immunoSEQ multiplex PCR; TCRdb's copy has only in-frame clones and lacks some. The top ten clones hold approximately 6% of a sample with 45,000 to 70,000 clones, about 87% of them seen once. The chain uses TRBV2 and TRBJ2-7, with no clear D. The material sequenced was peripheral blood. This sequence originates from an older woman with COVID-19, enrolled during active disease. CDR3 nucleotides: TGTGCCAGCAGTGAAAACAGAGTCTTGGAGCAGTACTTC. Translation: CASSENRVLEQYF.